One TCR beta chain is described in this entry. Its target antigen remains unknown. Base qualities are not at hand, and no much larger clone is one base apart. This sample was taken from a study of control samples from healthy donors and cancer patients (dated by TCRdb to the early 2020s). Receptor amplification or capture employed the immunoSEQ multiplex PCR assay. In TCRdb, the immuneACCESS table is reduced to in-frame sequences with V and J assigned. These tables do not hold every clone; where another copy was compared, an unresolved V gene accounts for under half, and the others remain unexplained. The sample table records around 41,000 clones; approximately 94% of these occur just once. The ten largest clones add up to 20% to 30% of the sample. The sample comprised blood. The receptor was isolated from a man in his sixties in good health.

The DNA sequence follows: TGTGCCAGCAGTTTCGACGAAACCGGGGAGCTGTTTTTT. Its amino acids are CASSFDETGELFF. The sequence links TRBV28 to TRBJ2-2, with the D gene call left open. V and J are truncated by 3 bases and 5 bases respectively, leaving an intervening sequence of 7 bases. The CDR3 spans 13 residues, from the cysteine through the phenylalanine. Of all the DNA, just the CDR3 is kept, 39 bases in frame from base 1. For CDR1 and CDR2, the germline V gene lists MDHEN and SYDVKM.